The present T cell receptor (beta chain) was sequenced within a study of cytomegalovirus exposure and HLA in healthy donors. Vbeta (60) and Jbeta (13) primers were used in the PCR. Original analysis: A follow-up analysis tallied 73 million or so unique TCR beta chains, roughly 11 million shared. Generated by immunoSEQ multiplex PCR, the TCRdb table keeps only in-frame clones and is missing some. V, J and clone size are taken as reported in that table, and D and trimming were inferred from the DNA itself. Altogether around 180,000 clones are present, approximately 83% being singletons, with the ten largest covering about 1.2%. V lost 3 bases, J lost 3 bases, and 16 bases lay in between. This CDR3 is 16 amino acids long. Germline CDR1 and CDR2: SGDLS and YYNGEE.

The sample taken for sequencing was PBMCs. The source is a boy aged 2 to 10 in good health and CMV-seronegative. The chain joins TRBV9 to TRBJ2-1; maybe TRBD2 (6 bases). CDR3 amino acids: CASSARPRGYYNEQFF. In DNA, the CDR3 is TGTGCCAGCAGCGCAAGACCTCGGGGGTACTACAATGAGCAGTTCTTC.